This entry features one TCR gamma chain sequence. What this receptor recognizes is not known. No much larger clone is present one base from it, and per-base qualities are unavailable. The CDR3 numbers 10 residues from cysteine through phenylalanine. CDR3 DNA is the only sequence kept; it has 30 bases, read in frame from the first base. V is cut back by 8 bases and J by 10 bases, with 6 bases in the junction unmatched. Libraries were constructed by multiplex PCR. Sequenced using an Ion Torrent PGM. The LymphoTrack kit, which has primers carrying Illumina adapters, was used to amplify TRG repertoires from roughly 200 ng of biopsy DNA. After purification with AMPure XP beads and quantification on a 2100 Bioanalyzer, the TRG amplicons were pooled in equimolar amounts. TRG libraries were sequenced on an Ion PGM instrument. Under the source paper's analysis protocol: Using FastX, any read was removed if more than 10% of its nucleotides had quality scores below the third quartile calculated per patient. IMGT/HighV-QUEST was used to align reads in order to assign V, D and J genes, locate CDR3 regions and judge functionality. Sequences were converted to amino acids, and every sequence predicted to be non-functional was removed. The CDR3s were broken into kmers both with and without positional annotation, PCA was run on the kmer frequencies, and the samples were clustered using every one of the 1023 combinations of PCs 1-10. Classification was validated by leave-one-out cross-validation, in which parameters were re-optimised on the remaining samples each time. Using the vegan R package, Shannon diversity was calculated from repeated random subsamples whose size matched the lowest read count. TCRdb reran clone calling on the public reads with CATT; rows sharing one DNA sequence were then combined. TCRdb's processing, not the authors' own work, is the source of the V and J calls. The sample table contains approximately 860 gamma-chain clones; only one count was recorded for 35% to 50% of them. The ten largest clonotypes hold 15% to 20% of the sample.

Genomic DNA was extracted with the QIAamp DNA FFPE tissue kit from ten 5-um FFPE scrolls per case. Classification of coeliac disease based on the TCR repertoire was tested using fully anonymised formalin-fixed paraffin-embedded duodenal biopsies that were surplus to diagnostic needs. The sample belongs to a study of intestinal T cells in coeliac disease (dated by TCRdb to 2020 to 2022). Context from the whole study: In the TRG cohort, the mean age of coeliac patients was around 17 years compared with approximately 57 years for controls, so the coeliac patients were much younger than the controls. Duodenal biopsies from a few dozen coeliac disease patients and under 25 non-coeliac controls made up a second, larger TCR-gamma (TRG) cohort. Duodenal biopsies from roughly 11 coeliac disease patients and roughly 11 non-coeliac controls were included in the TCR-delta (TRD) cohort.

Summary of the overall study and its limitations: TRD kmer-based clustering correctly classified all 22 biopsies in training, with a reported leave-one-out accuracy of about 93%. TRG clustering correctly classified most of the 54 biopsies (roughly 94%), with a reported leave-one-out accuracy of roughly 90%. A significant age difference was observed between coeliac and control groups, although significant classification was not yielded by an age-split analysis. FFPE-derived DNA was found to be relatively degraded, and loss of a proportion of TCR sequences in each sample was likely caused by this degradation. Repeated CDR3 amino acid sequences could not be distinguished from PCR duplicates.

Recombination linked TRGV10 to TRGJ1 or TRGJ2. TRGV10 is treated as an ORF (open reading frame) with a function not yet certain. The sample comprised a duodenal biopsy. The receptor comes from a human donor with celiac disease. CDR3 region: CAAWERKKLF. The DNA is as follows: TGTGCTGCGTGGGAGAGGAAGAAACTCTTT.